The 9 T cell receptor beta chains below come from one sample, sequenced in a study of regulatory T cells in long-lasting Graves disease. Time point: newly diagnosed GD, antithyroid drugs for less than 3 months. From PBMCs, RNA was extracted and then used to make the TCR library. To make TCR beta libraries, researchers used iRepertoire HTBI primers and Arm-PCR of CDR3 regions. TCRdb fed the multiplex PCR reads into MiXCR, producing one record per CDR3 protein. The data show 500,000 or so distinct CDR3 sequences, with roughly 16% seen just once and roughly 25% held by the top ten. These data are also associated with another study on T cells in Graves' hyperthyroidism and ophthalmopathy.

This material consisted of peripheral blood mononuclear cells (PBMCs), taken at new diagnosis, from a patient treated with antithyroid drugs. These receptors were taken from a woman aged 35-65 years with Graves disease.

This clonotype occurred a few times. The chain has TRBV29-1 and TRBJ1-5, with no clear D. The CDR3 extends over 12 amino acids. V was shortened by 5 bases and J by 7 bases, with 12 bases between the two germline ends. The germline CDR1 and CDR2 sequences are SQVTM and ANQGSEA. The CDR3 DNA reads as TGCAGCGTTTACTCTCAAGGACAGCCCCAGCATTTT. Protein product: CSVYSQGQPQHF.

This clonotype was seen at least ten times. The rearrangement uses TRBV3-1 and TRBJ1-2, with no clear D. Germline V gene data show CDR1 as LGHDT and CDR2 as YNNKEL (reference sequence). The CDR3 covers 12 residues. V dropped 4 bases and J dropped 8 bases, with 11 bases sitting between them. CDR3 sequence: CASSPTGGGYTF. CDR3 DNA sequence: TGTGCCAGCAGCCCCACGGGAGGAGGCTACACCTTC.

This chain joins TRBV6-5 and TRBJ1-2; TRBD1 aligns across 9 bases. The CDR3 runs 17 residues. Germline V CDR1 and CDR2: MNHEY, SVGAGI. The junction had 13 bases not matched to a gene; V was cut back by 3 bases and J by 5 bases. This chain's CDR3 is CASSYRQTWDRDYGYTF. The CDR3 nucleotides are TGTGCCAGCAGTTATCGGCAAACGTGGGACAGGGATTATGGCTACACCTTC.

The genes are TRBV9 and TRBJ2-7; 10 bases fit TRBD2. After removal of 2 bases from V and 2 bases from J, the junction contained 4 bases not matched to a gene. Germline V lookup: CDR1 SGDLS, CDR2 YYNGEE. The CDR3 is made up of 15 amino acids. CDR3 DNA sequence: TGTGCCAGCAGCGTGGAAAGCGGGGGGGCCTACGAGCAGTACTTC. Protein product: CASSVESGGAYEQYF. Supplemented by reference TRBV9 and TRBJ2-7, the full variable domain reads DSGVTQTPKHLITATGQRVTLRCSPRSGDLSVYWYQQSLDQGLQFLIQYYNGEERAKGNILERFSAQQFPDLHSELNLSSLELGDSALYFCASSVESGGAYEQYFGPGTRLTVT.

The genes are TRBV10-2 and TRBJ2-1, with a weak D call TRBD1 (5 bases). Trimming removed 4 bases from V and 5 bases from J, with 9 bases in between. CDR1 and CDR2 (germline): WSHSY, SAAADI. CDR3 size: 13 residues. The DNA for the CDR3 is TGCGCCAGCAGTGGAACAGGACACAATGAGCAGTTCTTC. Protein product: CASSGTGHNEQFF.

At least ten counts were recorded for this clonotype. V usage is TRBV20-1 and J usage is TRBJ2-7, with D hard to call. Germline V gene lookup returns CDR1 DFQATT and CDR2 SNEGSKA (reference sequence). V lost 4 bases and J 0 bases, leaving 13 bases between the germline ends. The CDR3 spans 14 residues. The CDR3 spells CSANPPQSSYEQYF. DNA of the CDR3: TGCAGTGCTAATCCCCCACAGAGCTCCTACGAGCAGTACTTC.

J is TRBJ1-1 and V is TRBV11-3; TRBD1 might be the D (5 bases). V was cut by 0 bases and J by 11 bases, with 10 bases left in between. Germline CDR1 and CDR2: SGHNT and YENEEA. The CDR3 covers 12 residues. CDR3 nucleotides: TGTGCCAGCAGCTTAGATCTCAGGGCCGCTTTCTTT. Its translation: CASSLDLRAAFF.

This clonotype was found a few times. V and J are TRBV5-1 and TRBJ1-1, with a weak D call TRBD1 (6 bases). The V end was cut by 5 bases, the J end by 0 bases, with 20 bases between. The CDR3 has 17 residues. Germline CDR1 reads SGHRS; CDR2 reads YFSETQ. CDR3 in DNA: TGCGCCAGCAGAATGTCGACAGGTTCCCGTGTGAACACTGAAGCTTTCTTT. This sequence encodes CASRMSTGSRVNTEAFF.

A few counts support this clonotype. The CDR3 DNA is TGTGCCAGCAGTTCGACAGGGGCAGGAGCTTTCTTT. Its protein is CASSSTGAGAFF. The gene calls are TRBV6-5 and TRBJ1-1; 8 bases fit TRBD1. Germline-derived CDR1 and CDR2 are MNHEY and SVGAGI. The ends lost 4 bases at V and 10 bases at J; junction bases unmatched: 5. The CDR3 is made up of 12 amino acids.